A single sample gave rise to the 32 T cell receptor beta chains below, sequenced in a study of spatial heterogeneity in lung cancer. Sample time point: sample taken at primary tumor resection. Whole RNA was taken from tumor, nontumor lung or frozen PBMC; it was then sequenced unsorted. TCRdb re-derived calls from the 5' RACE reads in MiXCR, one entry per CDR3 protein. The sample holds 39,000 or so distinct CDR3 sequences, roughly 8% seen once. This sample comprised PBMCs, obtained at surgery. These receptors all stem from a male donor with early-stage non-small cell lung cancer.

V is TRBV6-2 or TRBV6-3 and J is TRBJ2-1, with 12 positions matching TRBD2. This CDR3 region has 16 residues. Germline CDR1 is MNHEY and CDR2 is SVGEGT. Germline trimming cut 3 bases from V and 8 bases from J; bases unmatched to any gene: 8. The CDR3 region has the DNA TGTGCCAGCAGTTATTCACCTAGCGGGAGGGCCTATGAGCAGTTCTTC. As protein: CASSYSPSGRAYEQFF.

This clonotype has at least ten counts. The J gene is TRBJ2-3, the V gene TRBV7-2; tentative D call: TRBD2 (5 bases). The CDR3 runs 17 residues. CDR1 and CDR2 (germline): SGHTA, FQGNSA. Between the trimmed V and J ends, which lost 5 bases and 1 base, there was a span of 19 bases. The CDR3 nucleotides are TGTGCCAGCAGCCCCTGGGAGTACTACCGGGGCACAGATACGCAGTATTTT. It is translated as CASSPWEYYRGTDTQYF.

This clonotype has ten or more counts. The chain has TRBV19 and TRBJ1-1; the D gene is possibly TRBD1 (6 bases). The V end was cut by 9 bases, the J end by 0 bases, with 17 bases between. The CDR3 is 15 residues long. Per the germline V gene, CDR1 is LNHDA and CDR2 is SQIVND (reference sequence). The CDR3 coding sequence is TGTGCCAGCAAAAGTCCATACAGGGTGAACACTGAAGCTTTCTTT. Protein: CASKSPYRVNTEAFF. Complete variable domain (other parts from reference TRBV19 and TRBJ1-1): DGGITQSPKYLFRKEGQNVTLSCEQNLNHDAMYWYRQDPGQGLRLIYYSQIVNDFQKGDIAEGYSVSREKKESFPLTVTSAQKNPTAFYLCASKSPYRVNTEAFFGQGTRLTVV.

This clonotype was counted at least ten times. The V gene is TRBV28, the J gene TRBJ2-1; D remains unclear. Germline CDR1 MDHEN, CDR2 SYDVKM. This CDR3 spans 16 amino acids. V lost 5 bases and J lost 5, with 19 bases in between. The CDR3 loop is CASSTPSLLGNNEQFF. CDR3 DNA sequence: TGTGCCAGCAGTACCCCGTCGCTCCTGGGGAACAATGAGCAGTTCTTC.

The V and J genes are TRBV4-3 and TRBJ1-2, with TRBD1 as a possible D gene (6 bases). This CDR3 spans 15 amino acids. Trimming cost V 4 bases and J 4 bases, with 16 bases left between them. Germline CDR1 and CDR2: LGHNA and YSLEER. The CDR3 loop is CASSLLRGGGYGYTF. The CDR3 DNA reads TGCGCCAGCAGCCTCCTCAGGGGAGGGGGCTATGGCTACACCTTC.

In this sample, this clonotype turned up many times. The chain combines TRBV19 with TRBJ2-7, with 8 bases that match TRBD1. In germline, CDR1 is LNHDA, CDR2 SQIVND (reference sequence). Unmatched junction bases numbered 8, after V lost 5 bases and J lost 2 bases. The CDR3 runs 15 residues. The CDR3, as DNA: TGTGCCAGTAGTCAACAGGGGGGTGATCCCTACGAGCAGTACTTC. Protein: CASSQQGGDPYEQYF.

This clonotype was detected ten times or more. The V gene is TRBV7-9, the J gene TRBJ2-2, with 7 bases identical to TRBD2. This CDR3 has 16 residues. With V trimmed by 5 bases and J by 0 bases, 6 bases remained unmatched. Per germline, CDR1 SEHNR and CDR2 FQNEAQ (reference sequence). The CDR3 region is CASSPRLAPNTGELFF. Here the CDR3 DNA reads TGTGCCAGCAGCCCAAGACTAGCACCGAACACCGGGGAGCTGTTTTTT.

V gene TRBV18 combines with J gene TRBJ1-1, with 10 bases fitting TRBD1. The germline gives CDR1 KGHSH, CDR2 LQKENI. V lost 4 bases and J lost 5; bases outside the gene matches: 4. This CDR3 spans 14 amino acids. The CDR3 here is CASSHDRGRTEAFF. The CDR3 DNA follows: TGTGCCAGCTCACACGACAGGGGGCGAACTGAAGCTTTCTTT.

This clonotype was counted many times. The J gene is TRBJ1-2, the V gene TRBV4-2, with D uncertain. CDR3 length: 15 amino acids. Germline V gene sequence: CDR1 LGHNA, CDR2 YNFKEQ. With 0 bases removed from V and 4 bases from J, the gap between germline ends came to 12 bases. CDR3 residues: CASSQEVRVRYGYTF. CDR3 in DNA: TGTGCCAGCAGCCAAGAAGTGAGGGTCCGCTATGGCTACACCTTC.

This clonotype was counted at least ten times. This chain joins TRBV7-9 and TRBJ2-3; D call uncertain. V shed 4 bases and J shed 0 bases, with 5 bases lying between them. Germline V lookup: CDR1 SEHNR, CDR2 FQNEAQ (reference sequence). The CDR3 spans 13 residues. The CDR3 nucleotides read TGTGCCAGCAGCTGGGCTAGCACAGATACGCAGTATTTT. Amino acids: CASSWASTDTQYF.

This clonotype came up many times. V is TRBV3-1 and J is TRBJ1-5; D call uncertain. Germline-derived CDR1 and CDR2 are LGHDT and YNNKEL (reference sequence). Trimming removed 2 bases from V and 5 bases from J, with 4 bases in between. The CDR3 contains 12 residues. The CDR3 DNA sequence: TGTGCCAGCAGCCAACTCGATCAGCCCCAGCATTTT. It codes for CASSQLDQPQHF. Based on the CDR3 plus reference TRBV3-1 and TRBJ1-5, the full variable domain is DTAVSQTPKYLVTQMGNDKSIKCEQNLGHDTMYWYKQDSKKFLKIMFSYNNKELIINETVPNRFSPKSPDKAHLNLHINSLELGDSAVYFCASSQLDQPQHFGDGTRLSIL.

This clonotype was counted at least ten times. V and J are TRBV24-1 and TRBJ1-2; tentative D call: TRBD1 (5 bases). Trimming left V 9 bases short and J 1 base short, with 8 bases between. CDR1 and CDR2 (germline): KGHDR, SFDVKD. The CDR3 consists of 12 residues. CDR3 coding DNA: TGTGCCACCTCGGACAATAACTATGGCTACACCTTC. Encoded protein: CATSDNNYGYTF.

This clonotype has ten or more counts. The chain carries TRBV19 and TRBJ1-4; TRBD1 matches at 7 bases. Germline-derived CDR1 and CDR2 are LNHDA and SQIVND (reference sequence). This CDR3 contains 18 residues. J gave up 1 base and V 9 bases, and 17 bases lay outside the gene matches. The DNA of the CDR3 is TGTGCCAGCTTCAGGGGGGGCCGAAATTCGGGAACTAATGAAAAACTGTTTTTT. Its protein product is CASFRGGRNSGTNEKLFF.

CDR3 amino acids: CAWGQGWGYTF. For the CDR3, the DNA is TGTGCCTGGGGACAGGGGTGGGGCTACACCTTC. V is TRBV30 and J is TRBJ1-2; 9 bases are shared with TRBD1. Germline CDR1 GTSNPN, CDR2 SVGIG (reference sequence). V was pared by 5 bases and J by 8 bases, with 3 bases of the junction left unmatched. This CDR3 contains 11 residues. Combining the CDR3 with reference TRBV30 and TRBJ1-2 gives the whole variable domain SQTIHQWPATLVQPVGSPLSLECTVEGTSNPNLYWYRQAAGRGLQLLFYSVGIGQISSEVPQNLSASRPQDRQFILSSKKLLLSDSGFYLCAWGQGWGYTFGSGTRLTVV.

V usage is TRBV30 and J usage is TRBJ1-4; D unresolved. The CDR3 sequence is 14 residues long. Germline CDR1 reads GTSNPN; CDR2 reads SVGIG (reference sequence). V lost 6 bases and J lost 3, with 14 bases in between. Here the CDR3 reads CACSGPGANEKLFF. DNA for the CDR3: TGTGCCTGCTCCGGGCCTGGTGCTAATGAAAAACTGTTTTTT.

This clonotype appeared many times. The J gene is TRBJ1-1, the V gene TRBV5-1, with D possibly TRBD1 on 5 matching bases. The CDR3 spans 15 residues. Deletions cut 0 bases from V and 2 bases from J, with 11 bases between. From germline, CDR1 is SGHRS and CDR2 YFSETQ. The CDR3 DNA follows: TGCGCCAGCAGCTTGGATGCGGGGCTAAACACTGAAGCTTTCTTT. It translates to CASSLDAGLNTEAFF.

This clonotype has a count of ten or more. The chain is built from TRBV7-9 and TRBJ1-1; TRBD1 is a possible D gene (5 bases). CDR3 length: 15 amino acids. V lost 1 base to trimming and J lost 7 bases, with 16 bases between them. CDR1 is SEHNR and CDR2 is FQNEAQ in the germline V gene (reference sequence). The CDR3: CASSLGGRSEGEAFF. CDR3 bases: TGTGCCAGCAGCTTAGGGGGGAGGTCTGAGGGTGAAGCTTTCTTT. The whole variable domain, filled in from reference TRBV7-9 and TRBJ1-1, reads DTGVSQNPRHKITKRGQNVTFRCDPISEHNRLYWYRQTLGQGPEFLTYFQNEAQLEKSRLLSDRFSAERPKGSFSTLEIQRTEQGDSAMYLCASSLGGRSEGEAFFGQGTRLTVV.

This clonotype was seen repeatedly, ten times or more. The gene calls are TRBV6-2 or TRBV6-3 and TRBJ1-1; perhaps TRBD1 as D (5 bases). This CDR3 is 14 amino acids long. V was shortened by 6 bases and J by 0 bases, with 11 bases between the two germline ends. Germline lookup yields CDR1 MNHEY and CDR2 SVGEGT. This CDR3 is CASSGRTLNTEAFF. In nucleotides, the CDR3 is TGTGCCAGCAGCGGTCGGACACTGAACACTGAAGCTTTCTTT.

Only a few counts were recorded for this clonotype. The J gene is TRBJ1-1, the V gene TRBV7-9; D gene ambiguous. V lost 7 bases to trimming and J lost 3 bases, with 9 bases between them. The germline gives CDR1 SEHNR, CDR2 FQNEAQ (reference sequence). This CDR3 comprises 12 residues. CDR3 nucleotide sequence: TGTGCCAGCACCCGCACCTACACTGAAGCTTTCTTT. Amino acid sequence: CASTRTYTEAFF.

This clonotype was seen a few times. V usage is TRBV2 and J usage is TRBJ2-3, with 7 positions matching TRBD2. CDR3 length: 16 residues. Germline assignment: CDR1 SNHLY and CDR2 FYNNEI. V lost 3 bases to trimming and J lost 4 bases; unmatched junction nucleotides: 10. This chain's CDR3 is CASSEALAEYPDTQYF. For the CDR3, the DNA is TGTGCCAGCAGTGAGGCCCTAGCGGAATACCCAGATACGCAGTATTTT. The entire variable domain, with the rest obtained from reference TRBV2 and TRBJ2-3, is as follows: EPEVTQTPSHQVTQMGQEVILRCVPISNHLYFYWYRQILGQKVEFLVSFYNNEISEKSEIFDDQFSVERPDGSNFTLKIRSTKLEDSAMYFCASSEALAEYPDTQYFGPGTRLTVL.

This clonotype was observed many times. The V call is TRBV3-1, the J call TRBJ2-7; TRBD1 is a possible D gene (6 bases). V was clipped by 0 bases and J by 4 bases, with 10 bases between them. Germline CDR1 reads LGHDT; CDR2 reads YNNKEL (reference sequence). The CDR3 has 14 residues. The CDR3 spells CASSQEGGRYEQYF. The CDR3 DNA sequence: TGTGCCAGCAGCCAAGAAGGGGGACGTTACGAGCAGTACTTC.

This clonotype was detected ten times or more. This chain uses TRBV7-2 with TRBJ2-2; the D is unclear. Trimming cost V 4 bases and J 4 bases, with 10 bases left between them. The CDR3 covers 14 residues. Germline V gene sequence: CDR1 SGHTA, CDR2 FQGNSA. In DNA form, the CDR3 reads TGTGCCAGCAGCTCTCTAGGGCCCACCGGGGAGCTGTTTTTT. Encoded protein: CASSSLGPTGELFF.

This clonotype was observed a handful of times. The chain recombines TRBV5-8 with TRBJ2-6; 8 nucleotides line up with TRBD1. The length of the CDR3 is 16 residues. Unmatched junction bases numbered 8, after V lost 3 bases and J lost 6 bases. Looked up from germline, CDR1 is SGHTS and CDR2 is YDEGEE. Here the CDR3 DNA reads TGTGCCAGCAGCTGGGGTTTGACAGGGGTGGCCAACGTCCTGACTTTC. Protein: CASSWGLTGVANVLTF.

This clonotype was picked up many times. CDR3 in amino acids: CASSLGVSGGLSTDTQYF. CDR3 in DNA: TGTGCCAGCAGTTTGGGGGTTAGCGGGGGACTCAGCACAGATACGCAGTATTTT. The rearrangement links TRBV12-3 or TRBV12-4 to TRBJ2-3, with 9 bases that match TRBD2. Trimming removed 3 bases from V and 0 bases from J; junction bases left unmatched: 10. The CDR3 has 18 residues.

This clonotype appeared a few times. This chain links TRBV5-1 with TRBJ2-1; TRBD1 matches at 8 bases. V was pared by 1 base and J by 5 bases, with 5 bases of the junction left unmatched. The CDR3 covers 15 residues. Germline V gene data show CDR1 as SGHRS and CDR2 as YFSETQ. The CDR3 nucleotides read TGCGCCAGCAGCTTGTCTGGACAGGGCGACAATGAGCAGTTCTTC. Protein product: CASSLSGQGDNEQFF.

This clonotype was detected a few times. The chain employs TRBV20-1 and TRBJ2-3; D remains unclear. There are 17 residues in the CDR3. From germline, CDR1 is DFQATT and CDR2 SNEGSKA (reference sequence). Trimming took off 3 bases at V and 0 bases at J, with 19 bases between the two ends. Here the CDR3 reads CSARIVRPTPSTDTQYF. As DNA, the CDR3 is TGCAGTGCTAGGATAGTTCGACCGACCCCTAGCACAGATACGCAGTATTTT.

This clonotype was seen only a few times. The V gene is TRBV12-5, the J gene TRBJ2-1; TRBD2 matches 8 bases. Germline V gives CDR1 LGHNT, CDR2 FRNRAP. The CDR3 contains 17 residues. V shed 1 base and J 4 bases; nucleotides not matched to a gene: 9. This chain's CDR3 is CASGLGKREPYYNEQFF. CDR3 coding DNA: TGTGCTAGTGGTTTGGGCAAGCGGGAGCCTTATTACAATGAGCAGTTCTTC.

Of note for this clonotype: It may be a read error: a sequence one base away is much more abundant. V usage is TRBV12-3 or TRBV12-4 and J usage is TRBJ1-1, with D possibly matching TRBD1 (6 bases). V lost 5 bases and J 4 bases, leaving 11 bases between the germline ends. CDR3 length equals 13 residues. DNA for the CDR3: TGTGCCAGCAGTAGGACAGAGACCACTGAAGCTTTCTTT. Translating gives CASSRTETTEAFF.

A few counts support this clonotype. V and J are TRBV5-1 and TRBJ1-1; D is unclear. This CDR3 is built from 14 residues. The V and J ends lost 0 bases and 1 base respectively, with 7 bases between them. Germline-derived CDR1 and CDR2 are SGHRS and YFSETQ. The CDR3 here is CASSLVAGNTEAFF. DNA of the CDR3: TGCGCCAGCAGCTTGGTCGCGGGGAACACTGAAGCTTTCTTT.

This clonotype was detected many times. The V call is TRBV13, the J call TRBJ2-3; the D gene is possibly TRBD1 (6 bases). Per germline, CDR1 PRHDT and CDR2 FYEKMQ (reference sequence). V was cut by 5 bases and J by 5 bases, with 11 bases left in between. There are 13 residues in the CDR3. In nucleotides, the CDR3 is TGTGCCAGCAGCCCACAGGGCAGAGATACGCAGTATTTT. Translated, it gives CASSPQGRDTQYF.

This clonotype was found many times. The genes are TRBV7-8 and TRBJ2-2, with D unresolved. CDR3 size: 14 residues. V was cut by 6 bases and J by 2 bases, with 10 bases left in between. Germline V CDR1 and CDR2: SGHVS, FQNEAQ. The CDR3 sequence: CASRFSTNTGELFF. In DNA form, the CDR3 reads TGTGCCAGCAGATTCAGCACCAACACCGGGGAGCTGTTTTTT.

This clonotype was seen ten or more times. The chain joins TRBV12-3 or TRBV12-4 to TRBJ2-1; D is perhaps TRBD1 (6 bases). The V end was cut by 3 bases, the J end by 6 bases, with 12 bases between. The CDR3 runs to 14 residues. The chain's CDR3 is CASSFDRQLNEQFF. The CDR3, as DNA: TGTGCCAGCAGTTTTGACAGGCAACTCAATGAGCAGTTCTTC.